This T cell receptor (beta chain) comes out of a study of blood T cell repertoires in COVID-19. At the level of the study: Nucleic acid was either cDNA or gDNA, and it came from T cells, B-cell-depleted T cells, or PBMCs.

Clones were read by immunoSEQ multiplex PCR, and TCRdb kept only the in-frame ones, dropping some. The table has some 80,000 clones, about 82% seen once; the top ten hold about 20%. This clone showed up just a few times. Trimming stripped 3 bases from V and 7 bases from J, with 10 bases between. The germline V gene encodes CDR1 SGHTA and CDR2 FQGNSA. The length of the CDR3 is 12 residues. The TCR was taken from a man of 80 years or more with active or convalescent COVID-19. This chain uses TRBV7-2 with TRBJ2-7; a possible D gene is TRBD1 (5 bases). Input material: peripheral blood. This CDR3 is CASSLSGLEQYV. The CDR3, as DNA: TGTGCCAGCAGCTTGTCAGGGCTGGAGCAGTACGTC.